This T cell receptor (beta chain) was found in a study of cytomegalovirus exposure and HLA in healthy donors. Study at large: An earlier analysis identified fewer than 130 million unique TCR beta sequences in about 180 million T cells.

This clone was detected only a few times. 13 Jbeta primers and 60 Vbeta primers were used for the PCR. Produced via immunoSEQ multiplex PCR; TCRdb's table is partial and in-frame only. The sample holds 98,000 or so clones, 65% to 80% seen once. Trimming removed 6 bases from V and 5 bases from J; junction bases left unmatched: 10. CDR1 is SGHNT, CDR2 YYREEE, per germline (reference sequence). This CDR3 comprises 14 residues. The TCR comes from a human donor in good health. The V and J genes are TRBV5-4 and TRBJ1-2; 7 bases match TRBD1. Specimen: PBMCs. In DNA, the CDR3 is TGTGCCAGCAACAGACAGGGAACCCCTTATGGCTACACCTTC. It translates to CASNRQGTPYGYTF.